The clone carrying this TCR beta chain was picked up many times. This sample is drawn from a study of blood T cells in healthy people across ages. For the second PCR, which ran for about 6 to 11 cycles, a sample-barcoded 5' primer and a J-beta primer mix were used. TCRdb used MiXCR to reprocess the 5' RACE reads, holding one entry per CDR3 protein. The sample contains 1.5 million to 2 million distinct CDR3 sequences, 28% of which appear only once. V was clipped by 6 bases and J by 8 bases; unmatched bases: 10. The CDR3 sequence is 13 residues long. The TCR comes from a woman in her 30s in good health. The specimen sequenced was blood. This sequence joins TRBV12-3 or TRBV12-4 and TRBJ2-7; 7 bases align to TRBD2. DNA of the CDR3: TGTGCCAGCAGGGACCGGGAGGTCCCCCAGCAGTACTTC. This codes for CASRDREVPQQYF.